In this sample, the clone carrying this T cell receptor (beta chain) turned up many times. The sample originates from a study of blood T cell repertoires in COVID-19. Study information: Sources were T cells, B-cell-depleted T cells, or PBMCs; the material itself was cDNA or gDNA.

With V trimmed by 8 bases and J by 5 bases, 8 bases remained unmatched. Germline V gives CDR1 MDHEN, CDR2 SYDVKM. The CDR3 is made up of 15 amino acids. Methods used by the authors: Cell counts per sample came from amplifying reference gene primers. Some clones are missing from TCRdb's copy, which holds only in-frame ones; the method was immunoSEQ multiplex PCR. V and J calls plus clone size are reproduced from that table; the DNA served to infer D and trimming. Here the sample spans 250,000 or so clones, roughly 88% being singletons. Material: peripheral blood. V and J are TRBV28 and TRBJ1-6, with 8 bases aligning to TRBD1. The clonotype was recovered from a man older than 75 with acute or convalescent COVID-19. The CDR3 loop is CASQGAMGNNSPLHF. DNA of the CDR3: TGTGCCAGCCAGGGGGCAATGGGGAATAATTCACCCCTCCACTTT.